The sequence of this T cell receptor beta chain was determined in a study of blood T cells in healthy people across ages. Germline assignment: CDR1 MNHNY and CDR2 SVGAGI (reference sequence). The V segment lost 3 bases and the J segment 8 bases; nucleotides outside the gene matches: 7. CDR3 size: 14 residues. A second PCR of roughly 6 to 12 cycles used a sample-barcoded 5' primer and a J-beta primer mix. TCRdb ran MiXCR on the 5' RACE reads and lists one entry per CDR3 protein. Here the sample spans roughly 700,000 distinct CDR3 sequences, roughly 25% being singletons. These data are also associated with another study on T cells of mothers and their children. That study adds: Unrelated pairs and related pairs have their TCR recombination output shaped similarly by thymic selection.

The V gene is TRBV6-6, the J gene TRBJ2-4; TRBD2 matches 7 bases. The specimen was blood. This clonotype was obtained from a boy younger than 18 in good health. The CDR3, as DNA: TGTGCCAGCAGTTATGATGGGGGGAGGGACATTCAGTACTTC. Encoded protein: CASSYDGGRDIQYF.